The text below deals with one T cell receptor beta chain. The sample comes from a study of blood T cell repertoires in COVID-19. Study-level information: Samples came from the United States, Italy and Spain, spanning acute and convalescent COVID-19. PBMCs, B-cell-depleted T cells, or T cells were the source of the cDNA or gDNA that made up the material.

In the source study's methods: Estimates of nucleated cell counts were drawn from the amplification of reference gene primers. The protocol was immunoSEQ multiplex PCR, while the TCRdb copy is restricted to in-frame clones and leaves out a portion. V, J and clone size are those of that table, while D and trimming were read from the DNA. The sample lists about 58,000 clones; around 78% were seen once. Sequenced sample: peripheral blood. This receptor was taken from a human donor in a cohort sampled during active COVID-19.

The CDR3 DNA reads as TGTGCCAGCGAGGGCATCTCCTACGAGCAGTACTTC. This gives the protein CASEGISYEQYF. The genes are TRBV2 and TRBJ2-7, with D perhaps TRBD2 (5 bases). Germline values: CDR1 SNHLY, CDR2 FYNNEI. This CDR3 is built from 12 residues. The ends were cut back, 8 bases at V and 0 bases at J, with 8 bases in the middle.